This paragraph reports one TCR beta chain. The clone's antigen remains unknown. No base quality information exists; no much larger clone differs at one position. TCR beta repertoires were profiled from peripheral blood of approximately 13 young patients with multiple sclerosis to demonstrate the VDJtools post-analysis software. Multiple sclerosis patients were children and adolescents aged roughly 6 to 16 years. The data were obtained in a study of post-analysis software for immune sequencing data (dated by TCRdb to between 2014 and 2017). As for the study more broadly: Recorded disease courses included relapsing-remitting, secondary progressive and progressive-relapsing multiple sclerosis, with some patients lacking subtype annotation. The patient repertoires were set against approximately 10 previously published healthy control repertoires from donors whose ages ranged from roughly 6 to 25 years. A subset of samples was prepared in parallel using single-end sample barcoding, then pooled and co-amplified after Illumina adapter ligation.

Summary of the overall study and its limitations: Significantly lower normalized Chao1 diversity was found in multiple sclerosis patients than in controls, suggesting substantial peripheral T-cell clonal expansion. Direct clustering with F measure showed strong co-clustering of samples prepared in the same batch, prompting a batch-effect correction. The control group was slightly older than the multiple sclerosis patient group.

Library creation used PCR. Sequencing used an Illumina HiSeq 2500. Unique molecular identifiers were incorporated into TCR beta cDNA libraries to reduce PCR and sequencing biases. Roughly 500,000 cDNA molecules were obtained for every 1 to 10 million input T cells, so each molecule roughly corresponded to one T cell. The same protocol used for the earlier healthy control dataset was applied to prepare and sequence the patient libraries. Within a given batch, samples were prepared together, multiplexed and sequenced on the same HiSeq lane. For the original study's pipeline: MIGEC handled the raw barcoded reads, throwing out single-read molecular identifier groups before consensus assembly and CDR3 extraction. Clonotype tables were post-analysed with VDJtools, normalizing diversity by down-sampling all datasets to the smallest sample size. To correct batch-related cross-sample contamination, repertoire overlap clustering matched CDR3 amino acid sequences but not nucleotide sequences. The public reads were run again by TCRdb, first through fastp at Q25 and then through MiXCR, and only productive beta chains were kept. CDR3 protein duplicates are merged, each entry listing the most common genes and DNA. The authors' filters were not applied to this entry. Across this sample there are 600,000 to 750,000 distinct CDR3 sequences, with 55% to 60% seen only once. The top ten hold roughly 10% of the sample.

The sequence came from a girl aged 2 to 10 with multiple sclerosis. Sequencing was carried out using blood.

The CDR3 sequence is CASSYGRREQYF. The nucleotide sequence is TGTGCCAGCAGTTATGGTCGAAGGGAGCAGTACTTC. The chain joins TRBV6-2 or TRBV6-3 to TRBJ2-5, and perhaps TRBD2 as D gene, on 5 matching bases. V is clipped by 3 bases and J by 11 bases, and the sequence between their germline boundaries is 13 bases long. The germline V gene yields MNHEY for CDR1 and SVGEGT for CDR2. Including the terminal cysteine and phenylalanine, the CDR3 comprises 12 residues. CDR3 DNA only is kept here, 36 bases in frame from base 1.